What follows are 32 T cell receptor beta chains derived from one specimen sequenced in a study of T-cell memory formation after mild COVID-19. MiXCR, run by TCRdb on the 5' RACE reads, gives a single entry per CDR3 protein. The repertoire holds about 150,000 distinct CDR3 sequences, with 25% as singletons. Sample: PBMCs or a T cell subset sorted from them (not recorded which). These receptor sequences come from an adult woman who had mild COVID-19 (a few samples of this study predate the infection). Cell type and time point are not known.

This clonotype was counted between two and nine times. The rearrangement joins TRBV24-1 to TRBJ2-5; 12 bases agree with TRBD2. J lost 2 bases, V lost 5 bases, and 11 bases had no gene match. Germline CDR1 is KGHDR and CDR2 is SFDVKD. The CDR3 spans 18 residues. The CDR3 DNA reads TGTGCCACCAGTGGTCCCCGACGACTAGCGGGAGCTCAAGAGACCCAGTACTTC. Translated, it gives CATSGPRRLAGAQETQYF.

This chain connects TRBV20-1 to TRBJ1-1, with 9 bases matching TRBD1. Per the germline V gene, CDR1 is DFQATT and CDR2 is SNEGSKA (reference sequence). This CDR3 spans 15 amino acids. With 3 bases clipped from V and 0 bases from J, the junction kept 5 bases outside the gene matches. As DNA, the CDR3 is TGCAGTGCTAGGCCCGGGACAGGGATGAACACTGAAGCTTTCTTT. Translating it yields CSARPGTGMNTEAFF.

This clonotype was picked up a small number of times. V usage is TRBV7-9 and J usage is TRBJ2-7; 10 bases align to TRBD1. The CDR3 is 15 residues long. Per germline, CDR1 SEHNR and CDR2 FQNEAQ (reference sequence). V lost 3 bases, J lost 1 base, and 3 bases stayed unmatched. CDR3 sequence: CASSFGTGVSYEQYF. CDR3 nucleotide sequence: TGTGCCAGCAGCTTCGGGACAGGGGTTTCCTACGAGCAGTACTTC.

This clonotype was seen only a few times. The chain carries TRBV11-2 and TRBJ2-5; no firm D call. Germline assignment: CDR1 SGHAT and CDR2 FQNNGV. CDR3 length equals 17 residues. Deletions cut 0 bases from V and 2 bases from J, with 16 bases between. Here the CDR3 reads CASSLEVVMAIQETQYF. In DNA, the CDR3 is TGTGCCAGCAGCTTAGAGGTGGTAATGGCTATACAAGAGACCCAGTACTTC.

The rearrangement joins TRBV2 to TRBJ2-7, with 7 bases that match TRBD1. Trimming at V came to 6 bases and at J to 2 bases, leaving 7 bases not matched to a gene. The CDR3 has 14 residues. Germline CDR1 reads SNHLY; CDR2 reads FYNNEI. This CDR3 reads CASRETGYAYEQYF. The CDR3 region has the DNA TGTGCCAGCAGAGAGACAGGGTATGCCTACGAGCAGTACTTC.

CDR3 sequence reads: CASSSRGGFTHEQYF. CDR3 bases: TGTGCCAGCAGCTCGCGGGGGGGGTTCACCCACGAGCAGTACTTC. The J gene is TRBJ2-7, the V gene TRBV7-9, with TRBD2 matching over 9 bases. This CDR3 has 15 residues. V shed 4 bases and J 5 bases; nucleotides not matched to a gene: 9. Germline CDR1 SEHNR, CDR2 FQNEAQ (reference sequence).

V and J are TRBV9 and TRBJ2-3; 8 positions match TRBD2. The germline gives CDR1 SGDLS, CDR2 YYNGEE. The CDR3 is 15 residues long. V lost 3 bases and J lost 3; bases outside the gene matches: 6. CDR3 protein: CASSAGGASTDTQYF. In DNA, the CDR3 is TGTGCCAGCAGCGCCGGGGGGGCCTCGACAGATACGCAGTATTTT.

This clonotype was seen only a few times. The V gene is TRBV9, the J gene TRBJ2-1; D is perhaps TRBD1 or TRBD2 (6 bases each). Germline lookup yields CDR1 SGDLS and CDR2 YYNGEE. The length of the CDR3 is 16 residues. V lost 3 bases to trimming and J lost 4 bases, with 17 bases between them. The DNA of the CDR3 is TGTGCCAGCAGCGGAGGGGGGCTACAAGGATACAATGAGCAGTTCTTC. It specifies CASSGGGLQGYNEQFF.

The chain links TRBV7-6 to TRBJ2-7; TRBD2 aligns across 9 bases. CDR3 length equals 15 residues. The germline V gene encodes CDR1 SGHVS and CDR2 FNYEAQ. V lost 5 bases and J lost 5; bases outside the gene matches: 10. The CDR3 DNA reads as TGTGCCAGCAGCCACCGGCTAGCGGGATTTGACGAGCAGTACTTC. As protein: CASSHRLAGFDEQYF.

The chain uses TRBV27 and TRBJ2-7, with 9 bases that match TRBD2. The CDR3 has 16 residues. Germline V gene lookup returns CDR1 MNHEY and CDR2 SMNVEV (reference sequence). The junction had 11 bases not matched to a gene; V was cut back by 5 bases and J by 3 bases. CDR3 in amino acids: CASSINLAGAYYEQYF. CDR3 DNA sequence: TGTGCCAGCAGTATCAATTTAGCGGGAGCATACTACGAGCAGTACTTC.

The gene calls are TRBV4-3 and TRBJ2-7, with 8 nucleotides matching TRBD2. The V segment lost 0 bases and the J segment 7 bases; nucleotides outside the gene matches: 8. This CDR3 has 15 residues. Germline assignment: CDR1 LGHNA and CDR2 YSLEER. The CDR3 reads CASSQDLTGGPEQYF. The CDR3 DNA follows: TGCGCCAGCAGCCAAGATTTAACGGGAGGGCCAGAGCAGTACTTC.

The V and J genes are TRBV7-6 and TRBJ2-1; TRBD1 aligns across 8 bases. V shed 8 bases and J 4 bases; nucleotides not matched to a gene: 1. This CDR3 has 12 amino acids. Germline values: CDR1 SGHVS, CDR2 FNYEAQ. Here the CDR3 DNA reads TGTGCCAGCGGGACAGGTTACAATGAGCAGTTCTTC. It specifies CASGTGYNEQFF.

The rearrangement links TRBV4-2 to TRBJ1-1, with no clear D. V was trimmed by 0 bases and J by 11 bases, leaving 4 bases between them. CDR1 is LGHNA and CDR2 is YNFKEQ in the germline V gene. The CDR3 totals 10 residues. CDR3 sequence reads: CASSQERAFF. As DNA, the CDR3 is TGTGCCAGCAGCCAAGAAAGGGCTTTCTTT.

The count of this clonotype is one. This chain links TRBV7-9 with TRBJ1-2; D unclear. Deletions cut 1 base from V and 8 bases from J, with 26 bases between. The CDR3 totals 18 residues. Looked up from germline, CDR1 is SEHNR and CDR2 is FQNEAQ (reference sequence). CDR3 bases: TGTGCCAGCAGCTTAGGCCTACAACTTGGGCAGGTAACCGGCGGCTACACCTTC. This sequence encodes CASSLGLQLGQVTGGYTF.

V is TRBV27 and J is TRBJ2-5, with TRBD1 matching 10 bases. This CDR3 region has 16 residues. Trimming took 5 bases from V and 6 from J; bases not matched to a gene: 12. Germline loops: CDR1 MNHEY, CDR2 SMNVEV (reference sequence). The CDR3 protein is CASSPDRDRGTKTQYF. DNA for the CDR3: TGTGCCAGCAGTCCTGACCGGGACAGGGGAACAAAGACCCAGTACTTC.

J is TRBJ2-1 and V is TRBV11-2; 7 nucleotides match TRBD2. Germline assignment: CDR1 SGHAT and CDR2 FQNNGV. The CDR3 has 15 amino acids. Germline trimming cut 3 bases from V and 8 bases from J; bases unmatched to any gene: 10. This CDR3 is CASSLSRGSFYEQFF. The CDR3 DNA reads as TGTGCCAGCAGCTTGTCTCGCGGGAGCTTCTATGAGCAGTTCTTC.

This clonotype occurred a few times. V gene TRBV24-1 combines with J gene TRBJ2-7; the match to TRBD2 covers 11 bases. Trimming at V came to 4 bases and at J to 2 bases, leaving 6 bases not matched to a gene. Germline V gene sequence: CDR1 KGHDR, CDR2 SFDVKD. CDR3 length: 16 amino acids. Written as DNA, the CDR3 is TGTGCCACCAGTGAAAGGACTAGCGGGCCAACCTACGAGCAGTACTTC. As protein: CATSERTSGPTYEQYF.

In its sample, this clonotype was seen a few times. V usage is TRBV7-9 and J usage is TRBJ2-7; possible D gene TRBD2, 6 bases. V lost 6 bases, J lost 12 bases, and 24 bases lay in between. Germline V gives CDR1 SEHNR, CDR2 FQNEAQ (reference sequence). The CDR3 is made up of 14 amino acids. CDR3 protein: CASSSPRDSTFWYF. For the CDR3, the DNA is TGTGCCAGCAGTTCGCCCCGGGACTCCACTTTTTGGTACTTC.

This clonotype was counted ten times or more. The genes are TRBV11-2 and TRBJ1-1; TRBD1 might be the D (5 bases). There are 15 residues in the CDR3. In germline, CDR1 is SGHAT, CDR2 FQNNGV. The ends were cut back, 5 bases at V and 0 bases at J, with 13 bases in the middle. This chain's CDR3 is CASSPPGGMNTEAFF. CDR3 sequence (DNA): TGTGCCAGCAGCCCTCCGGGGGGAATGAACACTGAAGCTTTCTTT.

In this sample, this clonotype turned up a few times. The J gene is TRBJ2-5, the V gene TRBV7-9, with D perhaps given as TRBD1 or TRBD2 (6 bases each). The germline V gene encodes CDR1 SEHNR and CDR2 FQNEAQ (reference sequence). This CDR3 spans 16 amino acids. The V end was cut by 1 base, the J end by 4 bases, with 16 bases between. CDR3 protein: CASSLVGGRRGETQYF. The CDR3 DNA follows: TGTGCCAGCAGCTTAGTCGGGGGCCGGAGAGGAGAGACCCAGTACTTC.

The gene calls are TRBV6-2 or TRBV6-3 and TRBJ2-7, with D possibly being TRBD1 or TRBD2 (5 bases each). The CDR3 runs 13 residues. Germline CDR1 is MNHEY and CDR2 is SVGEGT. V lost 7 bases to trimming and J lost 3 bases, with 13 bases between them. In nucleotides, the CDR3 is TGTGCCAGCACCGGGGCCTCCCTCTACGAGCAGTACTTC. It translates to CASTGASLYEQYF.

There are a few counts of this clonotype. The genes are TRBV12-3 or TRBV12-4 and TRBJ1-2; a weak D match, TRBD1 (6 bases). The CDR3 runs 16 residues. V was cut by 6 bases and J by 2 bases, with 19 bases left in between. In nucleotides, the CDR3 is TGTGCCAGCAGGCCCCGCGAGACAGGAGTCAACTATGGCTACACCTTC. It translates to CASRPRETGVNYGYTF.

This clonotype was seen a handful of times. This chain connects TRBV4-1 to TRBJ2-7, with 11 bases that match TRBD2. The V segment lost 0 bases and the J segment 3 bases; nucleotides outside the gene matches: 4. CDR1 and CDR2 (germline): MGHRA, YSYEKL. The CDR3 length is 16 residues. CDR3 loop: CASSQELAGGYYEQYF. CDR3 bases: TGCGCCAGCAGCCAAGAGCTAGCGGGGGGTTACTACGAGCAGTACTTC.

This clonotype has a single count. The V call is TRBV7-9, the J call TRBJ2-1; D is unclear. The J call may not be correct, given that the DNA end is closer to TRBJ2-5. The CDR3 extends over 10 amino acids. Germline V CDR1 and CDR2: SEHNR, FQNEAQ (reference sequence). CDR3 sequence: CASSLETQYF. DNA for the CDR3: TGTGCCAGCAGTCTGGAGACCCAGTACTTC.

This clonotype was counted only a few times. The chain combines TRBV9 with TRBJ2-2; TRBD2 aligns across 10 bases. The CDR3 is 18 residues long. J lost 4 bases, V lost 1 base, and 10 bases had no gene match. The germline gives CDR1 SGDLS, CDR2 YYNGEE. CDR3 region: CASSVSWLLAGATGELFF. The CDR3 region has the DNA TGTGCCAGCAGCGTATCTTGGCTCCTAGCGGGAGCCACCGGGGAGCTGTTTTTT.

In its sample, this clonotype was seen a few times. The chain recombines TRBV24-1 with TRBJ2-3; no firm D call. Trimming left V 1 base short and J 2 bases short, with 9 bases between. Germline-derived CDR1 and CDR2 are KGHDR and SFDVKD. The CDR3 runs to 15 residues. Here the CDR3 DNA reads TGTGCCACCAGTGATTTAGCCGAACTCACAGATACGCAGTATTTT. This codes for CATSDLAELTDTQYF.

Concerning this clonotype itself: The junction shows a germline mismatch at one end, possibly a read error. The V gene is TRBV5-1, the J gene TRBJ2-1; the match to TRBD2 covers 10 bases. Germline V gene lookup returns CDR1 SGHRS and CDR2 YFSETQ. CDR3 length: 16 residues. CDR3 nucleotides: TGCGCCAGCAGCTTGGCTATAGCGGGAGGCTACGATGAGCAGTTCTTC. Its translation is CASSLAIAGGYDEQFF. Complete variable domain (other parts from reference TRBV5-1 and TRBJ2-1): KAGVTQTPRYLIKTRGQQVTLSCSPISGHRSVSWYQQTPGQGLQFLFEYFSETQRNKGNFPGRFSGRQFSNSRSEMNVSTLELGDSALYLCASSLAIAGGYDEQFFGPGTRLTVL.

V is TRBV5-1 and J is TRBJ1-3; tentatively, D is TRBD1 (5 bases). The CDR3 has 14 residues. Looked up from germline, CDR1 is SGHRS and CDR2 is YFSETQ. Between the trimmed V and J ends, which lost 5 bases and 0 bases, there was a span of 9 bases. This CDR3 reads CASRGRNSGNTIYF. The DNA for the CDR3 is TGCGCCAGCAGGGGACGGAACTCTGGAAACACCATATATTTT.

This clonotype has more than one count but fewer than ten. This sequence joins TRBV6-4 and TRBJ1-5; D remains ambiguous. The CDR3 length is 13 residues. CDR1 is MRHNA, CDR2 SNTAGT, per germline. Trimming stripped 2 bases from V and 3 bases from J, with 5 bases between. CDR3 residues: CASSDSANQPQHF. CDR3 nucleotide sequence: TGTGCCAGCAGTGACAGCGCCAATCAGCCCCAGCATTTT.

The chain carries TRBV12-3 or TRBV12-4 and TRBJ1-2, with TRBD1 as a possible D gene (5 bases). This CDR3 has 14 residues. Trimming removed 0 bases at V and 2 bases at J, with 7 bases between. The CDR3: CASSLADSNYGYTF. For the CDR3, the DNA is TGTGCCAGCAGTTTAGCAGACAGCAACTATGGCTACACCTTC.

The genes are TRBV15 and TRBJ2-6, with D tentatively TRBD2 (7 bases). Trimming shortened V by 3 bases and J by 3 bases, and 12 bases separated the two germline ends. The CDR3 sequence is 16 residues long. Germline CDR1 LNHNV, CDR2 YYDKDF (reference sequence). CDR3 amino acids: CATSSRGADGANVLTF. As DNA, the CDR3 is TGTGCCACCAGCAGTCGGGGGGCGGATGGGGCCAACGTCCTGACTTTC.

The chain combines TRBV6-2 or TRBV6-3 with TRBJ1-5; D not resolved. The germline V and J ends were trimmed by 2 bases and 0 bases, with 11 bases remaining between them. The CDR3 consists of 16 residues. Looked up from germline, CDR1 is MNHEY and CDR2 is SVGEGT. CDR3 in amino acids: CASSYLGSDSNQPQHF. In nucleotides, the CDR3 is TGTGCCAGCAGTTACCTCGGGTCCGATAGCAATCAGCCCCAGCATTTT.